These T cell receptor beta chains were read from a single sample in a study of cytomegalovirus exposure and HLA in healthy donors. The data were produced by immunoSEQ multiplex PCR, yet TCRdb's version contains in-frame clones alone and is incomplete. The sample has 200,000 to 250,000 clones, about 89% seen once; the top ten hold roughly 1%. Specimen: PBMCs. The receptors derive from a woman aged 18-30 years in good health and CMV-seronegative. Each CDR3 is given with its conserved first and last residue. D genes are given only for firm matches. Clone size is shown for a subset of rows, as once, few, many or a class of expanded clone.

size,V,D,J,CDR3,DNA
NA,TRBV7-8,TRBD2,TRBJ2-1,CASSSSATGTRSYNEQFF,TGTGCCAGCAGCTCCTCGGCCACCGGGACTAGGTCCTACAATGAGCAGTTCTTC
NA,TRBV6-1,NA,TRBJ1-5,CASSEFAAGKGNQPQHF,TGTGCCAGCAGTGAATTCGCTGCAGGGAAAGGCAATCAGCCCCAGCATTTT
NA,TRBV18,TRBD1,TRBJ2-3,CASSSRQGFTDTQYF,TGTGCCAGCTCATCCAGACAGGGATTCACAGATACGCAGTATTTT
NA,TRBV9,NA,TRBJ1-2,CASSVGPGYTF,TGTGCCAGCAGCGTAGGGCCTGGCTACACCTTC
NA,TRBV2,NA,TRBJ1-3,CASSHRVSGNTIYF,TGTGCCAGCAGTCACAGGGTGTCCGGAAACACCATATATTTT
NA,TRBV27,TRBD2,TRBJ2-1,CASSLPSGVYNEQFF,TGTGCCAGCAGTTTGCCTAGCGGGGTATACAATGAGCAGTTCTTC
NA,TRBV11-2,NA,TRBJ1-5,CASSLDGQYQPQHF,TGTGCCAGCAGCTTAGACGGACAGTATCAGCCCCAGCATTTT
NA,TRBV5-1,NA,TRBJ1-2,CASSLGQGLRGYTF,TGCGCCAGCAGCTTGGGCCAGGGGCTAAGGGGCTACACCTTC
many,TRBV7-2,NA,TRBJ2-7,CASGAGASYEQYF,TGTGCCAGCGGAGCAGGGGCCTCCTACGAGCAGTACTTC
NA,TRBV5-6,TRBD2,TRBJ2-7,CASSSGLIPHEQYF,TGTGCCAGCAGCTCGGGACTAATCCCCCACGAGCAGTACTTC
NA,TRBV5-1,TRBD1,TRBJ2-1,CASRRDRAYNEQFF,TGCGCCAGCCGCCGGGACAGGGCCTACAATGAGCAGTTCTTC
NA,TRBV7-9,TRBD2,TRBJ2-7,CASSWEGTWENEQYF,TGTGCCAGCAGCTGGGAGGGGACTTGGGAGAACGAGCAGTACTTC
NA,TRBV9,NA,TRBJ2-5,CASSVSTRMGETQYF,TGTGCCAGCAGCGTATCGACCAGGATGGGAGAGACCCAGTACTTC
NA,TRBV6-1,NA,TRBJ1-1,CASFAGPEAFF,TGTGCCAGCTTTGCAGGTCCAGAAGCTTTCTTT
NA,TRBV5-4,TRBD2,TRBJ2-1,CASSLGGGPGNEQFF,TGTGCCAGCAGCTTGGGGGGAGGGCCTGGCAATGAGCAGTTCTTC
NA,TRBV6-6,NA,TRBJ2-1,CASSWNREPNEQFF,TGTGCCAGCAGTTGGAACCGGGAGCCCAATGAGCAGTTCTTC
NA,TRBV19,NA,TRBJ2-3,CASSMGAPTDTQYF,TGTGCCAGTAGTATGGGGGCTCCCACAGATACGCAGTATTTT
NA,TRBV7-6,TRBD1,TRBJ2-7,CASSMPGQGIREQYF,TGTGCCAGCAGCATGCCGGGACAGGGGATACGGGAGCAGTACTTC
NA,TRBV7-6,NA,TRBJ1-5,CASGFGGQPQHF,TGTGCCAGCGGGTTTGGGGGCCAGCCCCAGCATTTT
NA,TRBV19,TRBD1,TRBJ1-5,CASKQAKTGGGQPQHF,TGTGCCAGCAAACAAGCCAAAACAGGGGGAGGACAGCCCCAGCATTTT
NA,TRBV9,TRBD1,TRBJ1-1,CASSPTQAIRGQAFF,TGTGCCAGCAGCCCGACTCAGGCGATCAGGGGGCAGGCTTTCTTT
NA,TRBV7-2,NA,TRBJ2-4,CASSLGSGNIQYF,TGTGCCAGCAGCTTAGGATCAGGAAACATTCAGTACTTC
NA,TRBV30,NA,TRBJ1-1,CAWSATGNTEAFF,TGTGCCTGGAGTGCTACAGGGAACACTGAAGCTTTCTTT
NA,TRBV30,TRBD1,TRBJ1-1,CACRYLDRALGNTEAFF,TGTGCCTGCCGCTACCTGGACAGGGCCTTAGGGAACACTGAAGCTTTCTTT
NA,TRBV12-5,TRBD1,TRBJ2-2,CASGYGQGTNTGELFF,TGTGCTAGTGGTTATGGACAGGGAACGAACACCGGGGAGCTGTTTTTT
NA,TRBV28,TRBD1,TRBJ1-6,CASGDRGIPLHF,TGTGCCAGCGGGGACAGGGGCATCCCCCTCCACTTT
few,TRBV20-1,NA,TRBJ2-7,CSARGTFEQYF,TGCAGTGCTAGAGGGACATTCGAGCAGTACTTC
NA,TRBV19,TRBD1,TRBJ1-5,CASSIDRDRGQGGNQPQHF,TGTGCCAGTAGTATAGACCGGGACAGGGGGCAAGGGGGCAATCAGCCCCAGCATTTT
NA,TRBV7-8,TRBD1,TRBJ1-2,CASSSRTGGPTYGYTF,TGTGCCAGCAGCTCACGGACAGGGGGCCCTACCTATGGCTACACCTTC
NA,TRBV5-1,NA,TRBJ2-7,CASSLVYGTNEQYF,TGCGCCAGCAGCTTGGTTTACGGTACCAACGAGCAGTACTTC
NA,TRBV10-1,NA,TRBJ1-4,CASSESGLEKLFF,TGCGCCAGCAGTGAGTCGGGACTCGAAAAACTGTTTTTT
NA,TRBV28,TRBD1,TRBJ1-2,CASSSIGGQADLYGYTF,TGTGCCAGCAGTTCTATAGGGGGACAGGCCGACCTCTATGGCTACACCTTC
NA,TRBV5-1,NA,TRBJ2-2,CASSLVLTGELFF,TGCGCCAGCAGCTTGGTATTGACCGGGGAGCTGTTTTTT
NA,TRBV18,NA,TRBJ1-3,CASSPGRDTGNTIYF,TGTGCCAGCTCACCAGGACGGGACACTGGAAACACCATATATTTT
NA,TRBV29-1,TRBD1,TRBJ2-2,CSVEPKGQGTGELFF,TGCAGCGTTGAACCCAAGGGACAGGGGACCGGGGAGCTGTTTTTT
NA,TRBV6-6,TRBD2,TRBJ2-3,CASRKVAGGFGDTQYF,TGTGCCAGCAGAAAAGTAGCGGGAGGTTTTGGAGATACGCAGTATTTT
NA,TRBV5-1,TRBD2,TRBJ2-3,CASSAGLAGGLGTDTQYF,TGCGCCAGCAGCGCGGGACTAGCGGGAGGGCTTGGGACAGATACGCAGTATTTT
NA,TRBV27,TRBD2,TRBJ2-7,CASSFGLAGAYEQYF,TGTGCCAGCAGTTTTGGGCTAGCGGGAGCCTACGAGCAGTACTTC
NA,TRBV7-9,TRBD1,TRBJ2-3,CASSRQGQVEDTQYF,TGTGCCAGCAGCCGTCAGGGACAGGTCGAGGATACGCAGTATTTT
NA,TRBV13,NA,TRBJ2-3,CASSLRVAYLSTDTQYF,TGTGCCAGCAGCTTACGGGTTGCGTATCTGTCCACAGATACGCAGTATTTT
NA,TRBV7-9,NA,TRBJ1-2,CAGVGDTRYGYTF,TGTGCCGGCGTCGGGGATACGAGATATGGCTACACCTTC
NA,TRBV5-1,NA,TRBJ1-5,CASSPGTPNQPQHF,TGCGCCAGCAGCCCCGGGACACCCAATCAGCCCCAGCATTTT
NA,TRBV11-2,NA,TRBJ1-5,CASSLEQNSNQPQHF,TGTGCCAGCAGCTTAGAACAAAATAGCAATCAGCCCCAGCATTTT
NA,TRBV7-9,TRBD1,TRBJ1-1,CASSLDPDRKAFF,TGTGCCAGCAGCTTAGACCCGGACAGGAAAGCTTTCTTT
NA,TRBV5-1,TRBD1,TRBJ1-2,CASSLVRTGLFGGYTF,TGCGCCAGCAGCTTGGTACGGACAGGGCTGTTCGGTGGCTACACCTTC
NA,TRBV10-1,NA,TRBJ2-3,CASTPGSTDTQYF,TGCGCCAGCACCCCAGGGAGCACAGATACGCAGTATTTT
NA,TRBV10-2,NA,TRBJ1-2,CASSLQGDYGYTF,TGCGCCAGCAGCCTACAGGGTGACTATGGCTACACCTTC
NA,TRBV6-5,NA,TRBJ1-1,CASTENRFRRAAFF,TGTGCCAGCACTGAGAATCGGTTTCGGCGGGCAGCTTTCTTT
NA,TRBV11-2,TRBD1,TRBJ2-2,CASSLVVGPRDRGTGELFF,TGTGCCAGCAGCTTAGTGGTCGGTCCCCGGGACAGGGGGACCGGGGAGCTGTTTTTT
NA,TRBV29-1,TRBD2,TRBJ2-3,CSVVSPSGITDTQYF,TGCAGCGTTGTCTCCCCAAGCGGGATCACAGATACGCAGTATTTT
NA,TRBV28,NA,TRBJ1-5,CASNDRWGRQPQHF,TGTGCCAGCAATGATCGGTGGGGGCGTCAGCCCCAGCATTTT
NA,TRBV7-7,TRBD2,TRBJ2-3,CASSLGLAGGADTQYF,TGTGCTAGCAGCTTAGGCCTAGCGGGAGGGGCAGATACGCAGTATTTT